One T cell receptor beta chain is described in this entry. Its antigen remains unidentified. The CDR3 extends over 15 amino acids. Between the trimmed V and J ends, which lost 4 bases and 7 bases, there was a span of 17 bases. Germline V gene sequence: CDR1 LNHDA, CDR2 SQIVND (reference sequence). The data are from a study of siplizumab effects on memory and regulatory T cells. Points from the study as a whole: Naive-or-memory phenotypes were unassignable for roughly 80-97% of proliferating CD4+ or CD8+ clones. Siplizumab significantly reduced alloreactive sequences traceable to unstimulated CD4+ memory cells.

Libraries were prepared by immunoSEQ multiplex PCR; TCRdb keeps only in-frame clonotypes and omits some of them. The sample carries more than 85,000 clones, 70% to 90% recorded once. The sample consisted of CD4+ T cells sorted from blood. This TCR was recovered from a human donor in good health. The V and J genes are TRBV19 and TRBJ1-5; D may be TRBD1 (5 bases). Here the CDR3 reads CASSTPRAGSQPQHF. The CDR3 DNA is TGTGCCAGTAGTACCCCCAGGGCAGGGAGCCAGCCCCAGCATTTT.